Sequencing of this T cell receptor (beta chain) was carried out in a study of blood T cell repertoires in COVID-19. Study-level background: The analysed material was cDNA or gDNA that came from T cells, B-cell-depleted T cells, or PBMCs.

Followed longitudinally, the Seattle patients had been enrolled during active infection. In the original workflow: Amplifying reference gene primers gave estimates of nucleated cell counts. Measured with immunoSEQ multiplex PCR; TCRdb has only the in-frame clones, and not every one. Clone size and V and J calls were adopted from that table, with D and trimming inferred from the DNA. The sample has approximately 65,000 clones, 80% to 95% seen once; the top ten hold less than 0.6%. J lost 5 bases, V lost 4 bases, and 6 bases had no gene match. Looked up from germline, CDR1 is KGHSH and CDR2 is LQKENI. The CDR3 length is 14 residues.

The receptor was isolated from a man over 45 with COVID-19, enrolled during active disease. The chain is built from TRBV18 and TRBJ1-1, with TRBD1 identical over 8 bases. Sequenced input: peripheral blood. The DNA of the CDR3 is TGTGCCAGCTCACGCGAACAGGGGGATACTGAAGCTTTCTTT. This encodes CASSREQGDTEAFF. Full variable domain (outside the CDR3, taken from reference TRBV18 and TRBJ1-1): NAGVMQNPRHLVRRRGQEARLRCSPMKGHSHVYWYRQLPEEGLKFMVYLQKENIIDESGMPKERFSAEFPKEGPSILRIQQVVRGDSAAYFCASSREQGDTEAFFGQGTRLTVV.